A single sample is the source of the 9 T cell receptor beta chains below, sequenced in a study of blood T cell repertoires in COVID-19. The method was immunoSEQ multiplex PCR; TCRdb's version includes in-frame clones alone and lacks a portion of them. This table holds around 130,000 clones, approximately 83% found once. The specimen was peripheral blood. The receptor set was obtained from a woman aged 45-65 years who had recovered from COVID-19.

The CDR3 loop is CASGNADYITDTQYF. The CDR3 bases are TGTGCCAGCGGGAACGCGGACTACATCACAGATACGCAGTATTTT. The J gene is TRBJ2-3, the V gene TRBV11-2; a weak D match, TRBD2 (6 bases). Between the trimmed V and J ends, which lost 8 bases and 2 bases, there was a span of 17 bases. CDR1 is SGHAT and CDR2 is FQNNGV in the germline V gene. This CDR3 contains 15 residues.

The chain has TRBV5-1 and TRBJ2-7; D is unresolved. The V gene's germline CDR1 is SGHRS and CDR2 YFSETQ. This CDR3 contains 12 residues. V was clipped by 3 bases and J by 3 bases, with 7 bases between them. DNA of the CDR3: TGCGCCAGCAGCTCACTCCTCTACGAGCAGTACTTC. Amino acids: CASSSLLYEQYF. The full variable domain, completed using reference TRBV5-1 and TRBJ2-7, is KAGVTQTPRYLIKTRGQQVTLSCSPISGHRSVSWYQQTPGQGLQFLFEYFSETQRNKGNFPGRFSGRQFSNSRSEMNVSTLELGDSALYLCASSSLLYEQYFGPGTRLTVT.

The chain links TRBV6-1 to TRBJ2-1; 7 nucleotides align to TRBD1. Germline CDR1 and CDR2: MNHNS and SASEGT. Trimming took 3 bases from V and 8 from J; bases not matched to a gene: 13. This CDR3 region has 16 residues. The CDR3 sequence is CASSETPLRDSHEQFF. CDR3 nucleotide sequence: TGTGCCAGCAGTGAGACTCCTCTCCGGGACAGCCATGAGCAGTTCTTC.

The CDR3 loop is CASSSTLRDRNNEQFF. The CDR3 bases are TGTGCCAGCTCATCAACCTTGCGGGACAGGAATAATGAGCAGTTCTTC. J is TRBJ2-1 and V is TRBV18; 8 bases are a match to TRBD1. Germline V CDR1 and CDR2: KGHSH, LQKENI. V dropped 5 bases and J dropped 7; count of bases not matched to a gene: 13. This CDR3 contains 16 residues.

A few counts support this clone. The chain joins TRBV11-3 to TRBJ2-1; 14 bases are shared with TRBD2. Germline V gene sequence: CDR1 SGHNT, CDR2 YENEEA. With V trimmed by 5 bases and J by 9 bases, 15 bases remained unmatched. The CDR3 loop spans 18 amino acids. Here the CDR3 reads CASSPYPLTSGRGGEQFF. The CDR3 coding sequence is TGTGCCAGCAGCCCTTACCCTTTGACTAGCGGGAGGGGTGGTGAGCAGTTCTTC. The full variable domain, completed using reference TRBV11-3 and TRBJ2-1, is EAGVVQSPRYKIIEKKQPVAFWCNPISGHNTLYWYLQNLGQGPELLIRYENEEAVDDSQLPKDRFSAERLKGVDSTLKIQPAELGDSAVYLCASSPYPLTSGRGGEQFFGPGTRLTVL.

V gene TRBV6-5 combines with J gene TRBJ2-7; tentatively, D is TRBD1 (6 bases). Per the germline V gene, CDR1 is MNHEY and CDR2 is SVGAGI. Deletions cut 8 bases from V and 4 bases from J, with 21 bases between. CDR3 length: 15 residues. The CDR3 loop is CASSRTRDRLYEQYF. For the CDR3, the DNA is TGTGCCAGCTCCCGAACCCGTGACAGGCTATACGAGCAGTACTTC.

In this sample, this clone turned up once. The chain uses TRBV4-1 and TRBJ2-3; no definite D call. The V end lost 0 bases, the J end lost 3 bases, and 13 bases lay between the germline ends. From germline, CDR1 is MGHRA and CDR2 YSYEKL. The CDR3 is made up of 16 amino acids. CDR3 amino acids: CASSQDGLTGTDTQYF. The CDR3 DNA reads TGCGCCAGCAGCCAAGATGGTTTAACGGGTACAGATACGCAGTATTTT.

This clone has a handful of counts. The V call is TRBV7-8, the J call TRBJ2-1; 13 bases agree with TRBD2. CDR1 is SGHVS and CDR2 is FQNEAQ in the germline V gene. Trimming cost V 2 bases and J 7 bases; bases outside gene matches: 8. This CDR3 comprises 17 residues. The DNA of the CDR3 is TGTGCCAGCAGCTTAACTAGCGGGGGGGCCCTTTGGAATGAGCAGTTCTTC. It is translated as CASSLTSGGALWNEQFF.

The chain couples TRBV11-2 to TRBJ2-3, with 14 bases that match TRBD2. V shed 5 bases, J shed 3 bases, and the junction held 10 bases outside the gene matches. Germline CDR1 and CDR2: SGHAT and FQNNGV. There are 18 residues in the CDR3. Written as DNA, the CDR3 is TGTGCCAGCAGCCCCAGGACTAGCGGGGGGCCTGCGACAGATACGCAGTATTTT. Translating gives CASSPRTSGGPATDTQYF.